A single sample is the source of the 18 T cell receptor beta chains below, sequenced in a study of T cell responses to AZD1222 COVID-19 vaccine (dated by TCRdb to the early 2020s). In the paper's terms, the time point label means: baseline before first vaccination. Libraries were made using the immunoSEQ multiplex PCR assay. TCRdb holds this immuneACCESS table with in-frame rearrangements only. Some clones are missing; in checked studies, unresolved V genes explain under half, and the rest has no known cause. This sample has over 50,000 clones in its table, and 80% to 85% of those were observed once. Under 7.5% of the sample goes to the ten largest clones. The sequencing here drew on peripheral blood, taken on day 0 of AZD1222 vaccination. All receptors derive from an adult in good health.

This clone was counted only a few times. This sequence joins TRBV6-2 or TRBV6-3 and TRBJ2-7; a weak D match, TRBD1 (5 bases). From germline, CDR1 is MNHEY and CDR2 SVGEGT. The ends were cut back, 4 bases at V and 6 bases at J, with 19 bases in the middle. CDR3 size: 15 residues. The CDR3 reads CASSSLDRIFREQYF. The CDR3 DNA reads as TGTGCCAGCAGTTCCCTCGACAGAATCTTCCGCGAGCAGTACTTC.

The gene calls are TRBV14 and TRBJ2-3, with a possible D match to TRBD2 (7 bases). The CDR3 contains 16 residues. Trimming took 7 bases from V and 3 from J, leaving 20 bases between them. In germline, CDR1 is SGHDN, CDR2 FVKESK. The CDR3 sequence: CASTPRGGGPTDTQYF. CDR3 in DNA: TGTGCCAGCACCCCACGTGGGGGGGGGCCGACAGATACGCAGTATTTT.

J is TRBJ2-3 and V is TRBV2; a possible D gene is TRBD1 (6 bases). V was clipped by 6 bases and J by 7 bases, with 20 bases between them. Germline V gene sequence: CDR1 SNHLY, CDR2 FYNNEI. The CDR3 has 15 amino acids. CDR3 amino acids: CASREPGTGRHTQYF. CDR3 DNA: TGTGCCAGCAGGGAACCCGGTACAGGGCGTCATACGCAGTATTTT.

The genes are TRBV6-2 or TRBV6-3 and TRBJ2-7; the match to TRBD1 covers 7 bases. The CDR3 is made up of 16 amino acids. Germline CDR1 MNHEY, CDR2 SVGEGT. V lost 2 bases, J lost 1 base, and 8 bases stayed unmatched. CDR3 coding DNA: TGTGCCAGCAGTTACGATTTGGACAGGCCTTCCTACGAGCAGTACTTC. Translating gives CASSYDLDRPSYEQYF.

The rearrangement joins TRBV15 to TRBJ1-4; no firm D call. There are 12 residues in the CDR3. Trimming pared 3 bases from V and 8 bases from J, leaving 7 bases between. Per the germline V gene, CDR1 is LNHNV and CDR2 is YYDKDF (reference sequence). The CDR3 DNA reads TGTGCCACCAGCAGGTCTAGAGAAAAACTGTTTTTT. Protein product: CATSRSREKLFF.

The V gene is TRBV4-1, the J gene TRBJ1-4; D is unresolved. In germline, CDR1 is MGHRA, CDR2 YSYEKL. The CDR3 has 14 amino acids. V was pared by 6 bases and J by 7 bases, with 15 bases between. This CDR3 is CASSSGPAPEKLFF. CDR3 nucleotide sequence: TGCGCCAGCAGTTCCGGGCCGGCCCCTGAAAAACTGTTTTTT.

The chain has TRBV12-2 and TRBJ2-1. TRBV12-2 is a listed pseudogene. The CDR3 is 16 residues long. CDR3 bases: TGTGCAAGTCGCTTAAGGGACGGAGAAGTTAGAGATGAGCAGTTCTTC. This sequence encodes CASRLRDGEVRDEQFF.

V gene TRBV9 combines with J gene TRBJ2-7; D gene unclear. The V gene's germline CDR1 is SGDLS and CDR2 YYNGEE. The V gene lost 0 bases and the J gene lost 2 bases, with 9 bases spanning the gap. The CDR3 has 14 amino acids. As DNA, the CDR3 is TGTGCCAGCAGCGTAGATTTGGGTACCTACGAGCAGTACTTC. It yields the protein CASSVDLGTYEQYF.

This chain links TRBV18 with TRBJ1-2, with 9 nucleotides matching TRBD1. The junction had 6 bases not matched to a gene; V was cut back by 0 bases and J by 4 bases. Germline-derived CDR1 and CDR2 are KGHSH and LQKENI. The CDR3 has 16 amino acids. CDR3 loop: CASSPPGTGQAYGYTF. As DNA, the CDR3 is TGTGCCAGCTCACCACCGGGGACAGGGCAGGCCTATGGCTACACCTTC.

This rearrangement joins TRBV29-1 to TRBJ2-7, with unresolved D. The CDR3 covers 12 residues. V was trimmed by 1 base and J by 3 bases, leaving 7 bases between them. CDR1 SQVTM and CDR2 ANQGSEA come from the germline V gene. This chain's CDR3 is CSVEGASYEQYF. The CDR3 DNA reads as TGCAGCGTTGAAGGCGCGAGCTACGAGCAGTACTTC.

The V call is TRBV7-9, the J call TRBJ2-5; D call uncertain. Germline V gene lookup returns CDR1 SEHNR and CDR2 FQNEAQ (reference sequence). Trimming took off 2 bases at V and 7 bases at J, with 8 bases between the two ends. The CDR3 totals 12 residues. In DNA form, the CDR3 reads TGTGCCAGCAGCTTATATCCCGCGACCCAGTACTTC. Translation: CASSLYPATQYF.

This clone has a handful of counts. This chain connects TRBV4-3 to TRBJ1-2; D is ambiguous. The germline CDR1 and CDR2 sequences are LGHNA and YSLEER. CDR3 length: 13 amino acids. The V end was cut by 2 bases, the J end by 6 bases, with 10 bases between. This chain's CDR3 is CASSQTRTDGYTF. Here the CDR3 DNA reads TGCGCCAGCAGCCAAACCCGGACGGATGGCTACACCTTC.

The J gene is TRBJ2-5, the V gene TRBV28; TRBD2 might be the D (6 bases). Per the germline V gene, CDR1 is MDHEN and CDR2 is SYDVKM. The CDR3 consists of 12 residues. Trimming removed 3 bases at V and 8 bases at J, with 10 bases between. This chain's CDR3 is CASSFFGGTQYF. DNA for the CDR3: TGTGCCAGCAGTTTTTTCGGGGGAACCCAGTACTTC.

The chain has TRBV5-1 and TRBJ2-1, with unresolved D. V dropped 2 bases and J dropped 0 bases, with 18 bases sitting between them. Germline CDR1 is SGHRS and CDR2 is YFSETQ. The CDR3 totals 18 residues. The CDR3 here is CASSFLPVSPSSYNEQFF. Written as DNA, the CDR3 is TGCGCCAGCAGCTTCCTACCCGTGAGTCCTAGCTCCTACAATGAGCAGTTCTTC. Complete variable domain (other parts from reference TRBV5-1 and TRBJ2-1): KAGVTQTPRYLIKTRGQQVTLSCSPISGHRSVSWYQQTPGQGLQFLFEYFSETQRNKGNFPGRFSGRQFSNSRSEMNVSTLELGDSALYLCASSFLPVSPSSYNEQFFGPGTRLTVL.

CDR3 sequence reads: CASSQDSPGWQYF. The CDR3 DNA sequence: TGTGCCAGCAGCCAAGATAGTCCGGGTTGGCAGTATTTT. The chain joins TRBV4-2 to TRBJ2-3, with no clear D. CDR3 length equals 13 residues. With 0 bases removed from V and 11 bases from J, the gap between germline ends came to 12 bases. The germline V gene has CDR1 LGHNA and CDR2 YNFKEQ.

The chain is built from TRBV7-9 and TRBJ1-1, with a possible D match to TRBD1 (6 bases). Germline V gene sequence: CDR1 SEHNR, CDR2 FQNEAQ (reference sequence). The length of the CDR3 is 16 residues. V was shortened by 5 bases and J by 2 bases, with 18 bases between the two germline ends. For the CDR3, the DNA is TGTGCCAGCAGCGCCAGTCGGACAGACGTAAACACTGAAGCTTTCTTT. Protein: CASSASRTDVNTEAFF.

CDR3 sequence: CASSSTGAYEQYF. The CDR3 nucleotides read TGTGCCAGCAGTTCCACAGGGGCCTACGAGCAGTACTTC. The genes are TRBV2 and TRBJ2-7; 7 positions agree with TRBD1. CDR3 length equals 13 residues. Per the germline V gene, CDR1 is SNHLY and CDR2 is FYNNEI. The V segment lost 5 bases and the J segment 2 bases; nucleotides outside the gene matches: 3.

The chain couples TRBV6-2 or TRBV6-3 to TRBJ2-7; 8 bases match TRBD1. The CDR3 contains 14 residues. Germline V lookup: CDR1 MNHEY, CDR2 SVGEGT. V gave up 5 bases and J gave up 5 bases; unmatched junction bases: 8. CDR3 residues: CASSRAGGWDEQYF. The CDR3 DNA is TGTGCCAGCAGTCGCGCAGGGGGCTGGGACGAGCAGTACTTC.